The TCR beta chain described here comes from a study of blood T cells in healthy people across ages. Study outcomes and limitations: The study regarded diversity estimates from one million T cells as underestimates.

The CDR3 length is 14 residues. Germline V lookup: CDR1 DFQATT, CDR2 SNEGSKA (reference sequence). Caucasian individuals from Russia who were healthy and aged roughly 6 to 95 acted as donors. A sample-barcoded 5' primer and a J-beta primer mix were used in a second PCR of roughly 6 to 12 cycles. Unique molecular identifiers of 12 random nucleotides labeled each cDNA. Using its own MiXCR run on the 5' RACE reads, TCRdb lists one record per CDR3 protein. In the table there are about 1,400,000 distinct CDR3 sequences, around 39% of which are singletons. Regarding this clonotype: Its antigen remains unknown.

The sequenced sample consisted of blood. The V gene is TRBV20-1, the J gene TRBJ1-2; D is perhaps TRBD1 (5 bases). The source of this sequence is a woman aged 18-30 years in good health. Written as DNA, the CDR3 is TGCAGAGTGAGCGGGGCAGGGATTAATTATGGCTACACCTTC. This sequence encodes CRVSGAGINYGYTF.